This T cell receptor beta chain emerged from a study of glioma-infiltrating T cells (dated by TCRdb to about 2016). In the study overall: The study sequenced TCR alpha- and beta-chain repertoires from glioma tissue, from non-neoplastic brain tissue and from matched peripheral blood mononuclear cells. To gauge divergence between tissue and blood T-cell populations, every tissue-infiltrating repertoire was compared against the peripheral blood repertoire from the same patient. Three low-grade glioma patients, roughly eight primary glioblastoma patients, and three non-glioma patients who contributed non-neoplastic brain tissue made up the paired cohort. General study outcomes and caveats: VJ-independent divergence between tissue and blood was found to be below expectation in non-neoplastic patients but above expectation in all gliomas, particularly low-grade gliomas. Very few CDR3 sequences were shared between tissue and blood, attributed to high CDR3 diversity and limited sampling. The group comparisons were based on small numbers of patients: three non-neoplastic, three low-grade glioma and fewer than ten glioblastoma patients.

Taken from cysteine to phenylalanine, the CDR3 has 13 residues. Only CDR3 DNA is held: 39 bases, read in frame from base 1. The germline V gene yields MDHEN for CDR1 and SYDVKM for CDR2. Trimming accounts for 4 bases at V and 13 bases at J, while the number of junction bases matched to no gene is 8. This clonotype was detected ten times or more. Its antigen remains undetermined. Nothing much larger sits one base from this clone, and base qualities are not available. The iRepertoire nested amplicon-rescue multiplex PCR (arm-PCR) platform was used to amplify TCR alpha and beta CDR3 regions from RNA. The input for one-step reverse transcription and amplification was about 95-400 ng of tissue mRNA or PBMC total RNA. After bead purification, a secondary multiplex PCR added Illumina adapters, and libraries were gel-purified between 200 and 400 bp. The libraries contained internal 6-nucleotide barcodes that were used for demultiplexing. Libraries were sequenced on an Illumina MiSeq with 2x220 or 2x250 nucleotide paired-end reads. On the authors' methods: Paired reads were merged using FLASH 1.2.11 and were aligned to the GRCh37 human genome using BWA-MEM, after which TRA and TRB reads were extracted. V and J assignment used an IMGT-derived reference of cassette sequences and CDR3 motifs that included pseudogenes. Three-frame translation of reads was performed, and productive CDR3s were defined as those with a C...FGXG motif and no stop codons. A clonotype was defined as a unique combination of a V-J cassette pair and a CDR3 amino acid sequence. Filtering of reads was based on Hamming distance, with the threshold set by the sequence error rate of each sample in mapped regions. TCRdb ran its own pipeline on the public reads, namely fastp trimming at Q25 and MiXCR clone calling, and kept in-frame beta chains. Rows are unified per CDR3 protein, each entry keeping the most common DNA and genes. None of the V and J calls come from the authors' own analysis; TCRdb made them. The sample data list under 150,000 distinct CDR3 sequences, and 24% of these were observed just once. The top ten hold 25% to 30% of the sample.

The V and J segments used are TRBV28 and TRBJ2-4; 9 middle bases align to TRBD1. The TCR sequence derives from a human donor with low-grade glioma or glioblastoma, undergoing nonglioma brain surgery, or in good health (not recorded which). Sequencing was done on a sample of glioma tissue, nonneoplastic brain tissue, or PBMCs (not recorded which). At the DNA level, the sequence is TGTGCCAGCAGTTCCCCGAGACAGGGGGGACAGTACTTC. Translated, this is CASSSPRQGGQYF. The variable domain in full, with residues beyond the CDR3 obtained from the reference TRBV28 and TRBJ2-4 genes, is DVKVTQSSRYLVKRTGEKVFLECVQDMDHENMFWYRQDPGLGLRLIYFSYDVKMKEKGDIPEGYSVSREKKERFSLILESASTNQTSMYLCASSSPRQGGQYFGAGTRLSVL.